The 27 T cell receptor beta chains in this list originate from one sample, sequenced in a study of blood T cell repertoires in COVID-19. Data came from immunoSEQ multiplex PCR; TCRdb stores just in-frame clones and leaves some out. The top ten clones hold roughly 6.2% of a sample with about 62,000 clones, over 85% of them seen once. Sequencing was performed on peripheral blood. These receptors were collected from a human donor in a cohort sampled during active COVID-19.

V gene TRBV4-3 combines with J gene TRBJ2-3; 9 positions agree with TRBD2. The ends lost 2 bases at V and 8 bases at J; junction bases unmatched: 8. In germline, CDR1 is LGHNA, CDR2 YSLEER. This CDR3 has 15 residues. This CDR3 reads CASSQKTAGGGTQYF. The CDR3 DNA sequence: TGCGCCAGCAGCCAAAAAACGGCGGGAGGGGGTACGCAGTATTTT.

In its sample, this clone was seen once. V usage is TRBV29-1 and J usage is TRBJ2-3; D is unresolved. The germline CDR1 and CDR2 sequences are SQVTM and ANQGSEA. The V end lost 4 bases, the J end lost 6 bases, and 20 bases lay between the germline ends. This CDR3 comprises 15 residues. CDR3 sequence reads: CSVVVRKEPEDTQYF. The CDR3 DNA follows: TGCAGCGTTGTCGTCCGAAAGGAGCCGGAGGATACGCAGTATTTT.

The J gene is TRBJ2-5, the V gene TRBV15, with TRBD2 identical over 8 bases. The CDR3 has 14 amino acids. V lost 5 bases and J lost 4; bases outside the gene matches: 6. Germline CDR1 LNHNV, CDR2 YYDKDF (reference sequence). In nucleotides, the CDR3 is TGTGCCACCAGCCGGGGGGGTGGGGGAGAGACCCAGTACTTC. Translated: CATSRGGGGETQYF.

The chain carries TRBV30 and TRBJ1-2; D call uncertain. V shed 3 bases and J shed 4 bases, with 15 bases lying between them. The germline CDR1 and CDR2 sequences are GTSNPN and SVGIG (reference sequence). The CDR3 runs to 14 residues. CDR3 residues: CAWRPLGASYGYTF. CDR3 sequence (DNA): TGTGCCTGGAGGCCCCTGGGCGCCTCCTATGGCTACACCTTC.

This clone was counted between two and nine times. The J gene is TRBJ1-3, the V gene TRBV19, with D unclear. The CDR3 is made up of 12 amino acids. Trimming cost V 5 bases and J 8 bases, with 10 bases left between them. Germline-derived CDR1 and CDR2 are LNHDA and SQIVND (reference sequence). The CDR3 DNA is TGTGCCAGTAGTGAAAGTAGCTACACCATATATTTT. It codes for CASSESSYTIYF.

V is TRBV4-1 and J is TRBJ1-6, with TRBD1 as a possible D gene (5 bases). Germline values: CDR1 MGHRA, CDR2 YSYEKL. The CDR3 consists of 17 residues. With 2 bases removed from V and 6 bases from J, the gap between germline ends came to 17 bases. The CDR3, as DNA: TGCGCCAGCAGCCAAACTACCGGGACTGGGTCTAATTCACCCCTCCACTTT. It translates to CASSQTTGTGSNSPLHF.

This clone was counted only a few times. The chain joins TRBV19 to TRBJ1-2; TRBD1 aligns across 10 bases. V was clipped by 10 bases and J by 6 bases; unmatched bases: 2. The CDR3 consists of 11 residues. Germline V gene sequence: CDR1 LNHDA, CDR2 SQIVND (reference sequence). The CDR3 DNA reads TGTGCCACCGGGACAGGGGATGGCTACACCTTC. Protein sequence: CATGTGDGYTF.

The chain employs TRBV6-1 and TRBJ2-7; 11 nucleotides line up with TRBD2. The CDR3 spans 15 residues. J was trimmed by 4 bases and V by 3 bases; bases with no gene match: 5. Germline V CDR1 and CDR2: MNHNS, SASEGT. The CDR3 region is CASSDGTSGGYEQYF. The DNA for the CDR3 is TGTGCCAGCAGTGACGGGACTAGCGGTGGGTACGAGCAGTACTTC.

The chain has TRBV4-1 and TRBJ2-1; 7 positions agree with TRBD1. The V gene end was trimmed by 0 bases and the J gene end by 8 bases; junction bases not matched to a gene: 7. The CDR3 contains 15 residues. Germline loops: CDR1 MGHRA, CDR2 YSYEKL. The CDR3 DNA is TGCGCCAGCAGCCAAGAGCAGAACAGGGGCTATGAGCAGTTCTTC. Its protein product is CASSQEQNRGYEQFF.

V gene TRBV27 combines with J gene TRBJ2-1, with 9 bases aligning to TRBD2. The germline gives CDR1 MNHEY, CDR2 SMNVEV (reference sequence). This CDR3 has 16 amino acids. J was trimmed by 2 bases and V by 3 bases; bases with no gene match: 5. The DNA for the CDR3 is TGTGCCAGCAGTTTCTTAGCGGGAGTCACCTACAATGAGCAGTTCTTC. As protein: CASSFLAGVTYNEQFF.

The chain employs TRBV3-1 (or the pseudogene TRBV3-2) and TRBJ1-2, with no clear D. This CDR3 is 14 amino acids long. Trimming removed 3 bases at V and 0 bases at J, with 8 bases between. Germline V gene sequence: CDR1 LGHDT, CDR2 YNNKEL (reference sequence). CDR3 amino acids: CASSQGVTNYGYTF. In DNA, the CDR3 is TGTGCCAGCAGCCAGGGCGTGACTAACTATGGCTACACCTTC.

The J gene is TRBJ2-1, the V gene TRBV7-9; TRBD2 aligns across 7 bases. V shed 4 bases, J shed 7 bases, and the junction held 1 base outside the gene matches. The CDR3 totals 12 residues. Germline-derived CDR1 and CDR2 are SEHNR and FQNEAQ (reference sequence). CDR3 coding DNA: TGTGCCAGCAGCTGGGGGGGTAATGAGCAGTTCTTC. Translation gives CASSWGGNEQFF.

The V call is TRBV30, the J call TRBJ2-2; D may be TRBD2 (6 bases). CDR3 size: 12 residues. V dropped 5 bases and J dropped 7 bases, with 11 bases sitting between them. The germline V gene has CDR1 GTSNPN and CDR2 SVGIG (reference sequence). In DNA form, the CDR3 reads TGTGCCTGGGCGGGGCCACACGGGGAGCTGTTTTTT. Its translation is CAWAGPHGELFF.

The V gene is TRBV4-1, the J gene TRBJ2-1; TRBD2 agrees at 13 bases. Germline V CDR1 and CDR2: MGHRA, YSYEKL. The CDR3 totals 16 residues. V lost 3 bases to trimming and J lost 6 bases; unmatched junction nucleotides: 5. The CDR3 sequence: CASSQEGLAGINEQFF. CDR3 nucleotides: TGCGCCAGCAGCCAGGAGGGACTAGCGGGAATCAATGAGCAGTTCTTC.

V and J are TRBV14 and TRBJ1-6, with D tentatively TRBD1 (5 bases). The CDR3 runs to 14 residues. Germline V gene lookup returns CDR1 SGHDN and CDR2 FVKESK. The V and J ends lost 1 base and 9 bases respectively, with 10 bases between them. CDR3 sequence reads: CASSQGVGGSPLHF. In DNA, the CDR3 is TGTGCCAGCAGCCAAGGGGTCGGGGGTTCACCCCTCCACTTT.

V and J are TRBV14 and TRBJ2-3; weak D call: TRBD2 (5 bases). Trimming pared 5 bases from V and 4 bases from J, leaving 10 bases between. Germline V gene lookup returns CDR1 SGHDN and CDR2 FVKESK. This CDR3 region has 13 residues. The CDR3 DNA reads as TGTGCCAGCAGCGGCCAACTAGCAGATACGCAGTATTTT. Translating it yields CASSGQLADTQYF.

The V call is TRBV18, the J call TRBJ2-3; D gene uncertain. The CDR3 is made up of 16 amino acids. Deletions cut 4 bases from V and 2 bases from J, with 16 bases between. Germline V gene data show CDR1 as KGHSH and CDR2 as LQKENI. The CDR3 protein is CASSHPITSHTDTQYF. CDR3 nucleotides: TGTGCCAGCTCACACCCCATAACAAGTCACACAGATACGCAGTATTTT.

The chain employs TRBV2 and TRBJ1-1, with TRBD1 identical over 7 bases. The CDR3 is made up of 14 amino acids. The V gene's germline CDR1 is SNHLY and CDR2 FYNNEI. With V trimmed by 6 bases and J by 4 bases, 8 bases remained unmatched. CDR3 sequence: CASRGLQGSTEAFF. The CDR3, as DNA: TGTGCCAGCAGAGGCCTACAGGGGAGCACTGAAGCTTTCTTT.

Here the CDR3 DNA reads TGTGCCAGCAGCCAAGGTTATGCGCTGTTAGCCGGGGAGCTGTTTTTT. Translation: CASSQGYALLAGELFF. The rearrangement links TRBV3-1 (or the pseudogene TRBV3-2) to TRBJ2-2; D is unclear. CDR3 length equals 16 residues. Between the trimmed V and J ends, which lost 1 base and 6 bases, there was a span of 15 bases. Germline CDR1 is LGHDT and CDR2 is YNNKEL (reference sequence).

The chain links TRBV5-1 to TRBJ2-3; 12 positions agree with TRBD2. Germline lookup yields CDR1 SGHRS and CDR2 YFSETQ. The CDR3 is 20 residues long. The ends lost 0 bases at V and 0 bases at J; junction bases unmatched: 11. The CDR3, as DNA: TGCGCCAGCAGCTTGGGCCTAGCGGGGGGGCGCTCATCTAGCACAGATACGCAGTATTTT. This codes for CASSLGLAGGRSSSTDTQYF.

This rearrangement joins TRBV29-1 to TRBJ1-1; D is unresolved. Trimming shortened V by 4 bases and J by 8 bases, and 11 bases separated the two germline ends. The CDR3 extends over 11 amino acids. In germline, CDR1 is SQVTM, CDR2 ANQGSEA. The CDR3, as DNA: TGCAGCGTTGCCACAATATCCGAAGCTTTCTTT. It encodes CSVATISEAFF. Combining the CDR3 with reference TRBV29-1 and TRBJ1-1 gives the whole variable domain SAVISQKPSRDICQRGTSLTIQCQVDSQVTMMFWYRQQPGQSLTLIATANQGSEATYESGFVIDKFPISRPNLTFSTLTVSNMSPEDSSIYLCSVATISEAFFGQGTRLTVV.

The gene calls are TRBV5-1 and TRBJ2-6; unclear D gene. V was shortened by 0 bases and J by 4 bases, with 8 bases between the two germline ends. The CDR3 covers 15 residues. The germline V gene has CDR1 SGHRS and CDR2 YFSETQ. In DNA, the CDR3 is TGCGCCAGCAGCTTGGGGTCAGGAGGGGCCAACGTCCTGACTTTC. Translation gives CASSLGSGGANVLTF.

The chain couples TRBV9 to TRBJ2-3; 9 bases fit TRBD2. The V gene end was trimmed by 4 bases and the J gene end by 7 bases; junction bases not matched to a gene: 10. This CDR3 has 15 residues. Germline V lookup: CDR1 SGDLS, CDR2 YYNGEE. CDR3 protein: CASSLGGGGGYTQYF. CDR3 coding DNA: TGTGCCAGCAGCCTCGGCGGGGGGGGCGGATATACGCAGTATTTT.

The V gene is TRBV20-1, the J gene TRBJ2-7; the D is unclear. Trimming removed 8 bases at V and 7 bases at J, with 15 bases between. Germline V gene data show CDR1 as DFQATT and CDR2 as SNEGSKA (reference sequence). This CDR3 is 11 amino acids long. DNA for the CDR3: TGCAGTTCAAAGTCCAGAGGTGAGCAGTACTTC. It specifies CSSKSRGEQYF.

The genes are TRBV6-5 and TRBJ2-5; tentatively, D is TRBD2 (5 bases). Germline loops: CDR1 MNHEY, CDR2 SVGAGI. The ends were cut back, 6 bases at V and 4 bases at J, with 9 bases in the middle. The CDR3 covers 12 residues. The DNA for the CDR3 is TGTGCCAGCAGCCGCGGGTCAGAGACCCAGTACTTC. This gives the protein CASSRGSETQYF.

J is TRBJ2-7 and V is TRBV28; 8 nucleotides line up with TRBD2. Germline V gives CDR1 MDHEN, CDR2 SYDVKM. With 2 bases clipped from V and 5 bases from J, the junction kept 8 bases outside the gene matches. The CDR3 length is 15 residues. The CDR3 protein is CASSLIRTSFHEQYF. CDR3 coding DNA: TGTGCCAGCAGTTTAATTCGGACTAGCTTCCACGAGCAGTACTTC.

The CDR3 DNA follows: TGTGCCATCAGCACGGGCGGGGGGGCGCAAGAGACCCAGTACTTC. Its protein product is CAISTGGGAQETQYF. J is TRBJ2-5 and V is TRBV10-3; TRBD2 matches 9 bases. The CDR3 loop spans 15 amino acids. Germline-derived CDR1 and CDR2 are ENHRY and SYGVKD. V trimming: 6 bases; J trimming: 2 bases; junction bases outside the gene matches: 7.